This T cell receptor (beta chain) was found in a study of blood T cell repertoires in COVID-19. In the study overall: PBMCs, B-cell-depleted T cells, or T cells provided the cDNA or gDNA that made up the material.

Method: immunoSEQ multiplex PCR; TCRdb's copy keeps in-frame clones and lacks some. The sample gives tens of thousands of clones, roughly two thirds of which show up once; roughly 9.6% is in the top ten. The V and J ends lost 4 bases and 1 base respectively, with 10 bases between them. This CDR3 spans 15 amino acids. Germline V lookup: CDR1 SGHNT, CDR2 YENEEA. The sequencing input was peripheral blood. The TCR sequence derives from a woman aged 70-85 years with acute or convalescent COVID-19. The chain joins TRBV11-3 to TRBJ2-2; D perhaps matches TRBD1 (6 bases). The CDR3 DNA is TGTGCCAGCAGCTCTAGGACAGAGAACACCGGGGAGCTGTTTTTT. Its translation: CASSSRTENTGELFF.